Presented here are 17 T cell receptor beta chains from one specimen sequenced in a study of stem cell transplantation in POMP-related autoinflammatory disease. Repertoires were generated with immunoSEQ multiplex PCR, while TCRdb's copy carries only in-frame clones and drops some. Here the sample spans some 33,000 clones, roughly 88% being singletons. The specimen comprised CD4+ T cells from PBMCs, sampled before stem cell transplantation. Receptors were obtained from a human donor with POMP-related autoinflammation and immune dysregulation (PRAID).

The V call is TRBV6-1, the J call TRBJ1-4, with D uncertain. Trimming took 1 base from V and 4 from J, leaving 4 bases between them. The CDR3 is made up of 13 amino acids. The germline CDR1 and CDR2 sequences are MNHNS and SASEGT. The CDR3 protein is CASSEGRNEKLFF. CDR3 sequence (DNA): TGTGCCAGCAGTGAAGGCCGTAATGAAAAACTGTTTTTT.

The V and J genes are TRBV11-2 and TRBJ2-7; 7 bases are shared with TRBD2. This CDR3 spans 15 amino acids. Germline V lookup: CDR1 SGHAT, CDR2 FQNNGV. V trimming: 7 bases; J trimming: 2 bases; junction bases outside the gene matches: 11. The CDR3 coding sequence is TGTGCCAGCAAACCCCTGGGGGGAGGGCCCTACGAGCAGTACTTC. Translating it yields CASKPLGGGPYEQYF.

The chain carries TRBV6-5 and TRBJ2-2; no clear D gene. From germline, CDR1 is MNHEY and CDR2 SVGAGI. The length of the CDR3 is 14 residues. Trimming removed 5 bases at V and 4 bases at J, with 11 bases between. The CDR3 is CASSVRSGTGELFF. The DNA of the CDR3 is TGTGCCAGCAGTGTCAGAAGTGGCACCGGGGAGCTGTTTTTT.

The CDR3 reads CASGLGTNNNEQFF. As DNA, the CDR3 is TGTGCTAGTGGTTTGGGGACGAATAACAATGAGCAGTTCTTC. J is TRBJ2-1 and V is TRBV12-5, with D hard to call. V lost 1 base and J 5 bases, leaving 9 bases between the germline ends. This CDR3 region has 14 residues. Per germline, CDR1 LGHNT and CDR2 FRNRAP.

The rearrangement uses TRBV5-1 and TRBJ2-5; TRBD2 matches at 11 bases. Germline V gene sequence: CDR1 SGHRS, CDR2 YFSETQ. Trimming removed 4 bases from V and 5 bases from J; junction bases left unmatched: 7. There are 15 residues in the CDR3. CDR3 region: CASSRSGGAVETQYF. The CDR3 bases are TGCGCCAGCAGCCGTAGCGGGGGGGCCGTCGAGACCCAGTACTTC.

V usage is TRBV28 and J usage is TRBJ1-1; possibly TRBD1 for D (6 bases). The V gene lost 6 bases and the J gene lost 3 bases, with 23 bases spanning the gap. Germline CDR1 MDHEN, CDR2 SYDVKM. The CDR3 runs 17 residues. Here the CDR3 reads CASRPKIRTVWDTEAFF. CDR3 coding DNA: TGTGCCAGCAGACCTAAGATAAGGACAGTTTGGGACACTGAAGCTTTCTTT.

V gene TRBV28 combines with J gene TRBJ1-5; TRBD1 might be the D (5 bases). Germline CDR1 MDHEN, CDR2 SYDVKM. Trimming shortened V by 3 bases and J by 5 bases, and 8 bases separated the two germline ends. This CDR3 region has 13 residues. The CDR3 nucleotides are TGTGCCAGCAGTTTCGGGACCGATCAGCCCCAGCATTTT. Protein product: CASSFGTDQPQHF.

The chain couples TRBV7-2 to TRBJ2-7; a weak D match, TRBD2 (5 bases). The CDR3 is made up of 13 amino acids. V lost 2 bases to trimming and J lost 3 bases, with 8 bases between them. In germline, CDR1 is SGHTA, CDR2 FQGNSA. CDR3 DNA sequence: TGTGCCAGCAGCTTAAATGGAGGCTACGAGCAGTACTTC. Its protein is CASSLNGGYEQYF. Using reference TRBV7-2 and TRBJ2-7 for the parts outside the CDR3, the full variable domain is GAGVSQSPSNKVTEKGKDVELRCDPISGHTALYWYRQSLGQGLEFLIYFQGNSAPDKSGLPSDRFSAERTGGSVSTLTIQRTQQEDSAVYLCASSLNGGYEQYFGPGTRLTVT.

The V gene is TRBV5-1, the J gene TRBJ2-2; D gene uncertain. The germline V and J ends were trimmed by 3 bases and 1 base, with 13 bases remaining between them. There are 16 residues in the CDR3. Germline values: CDR1 SGHRS, CDR2 YFSETQ. CDR3 DNA sequence: TGCGCCAGCAGCTGGACCCCCGTAGGGAACACCGGGGAGCTGTTTTTT. Amino acid sequence: CASSWTPVGNTGELFF.

In nucleotides, the CDR3 is TGTGCCAGCAGTTACCAACAGGGTGTGGACTATGGCTACACCTTC. It is translated as CASSYQQGVDYGYTF. The genes are TRBV6-5 and TRBJ1-2, with D tentatively TRBD1 (6 bases). Germline V gene data show CDR1 as MNHEY and CDR2 as SVGAGI. CDR3 length: 15 amino acids. The V gene lost 2 bases and the J gene lost 3 bases, with 13 bases spanning the gap.

The chain uses TRBV6-5 and TRBJ1-2, with D tentatively TRBD1 (5 bases). Deletions cut 0 bases from V and 7 bases from J, with 6 bases between. The CDR3 sequence is 12 residues long. Germline CDR1 is MNHEY and CDR2 is SVGAGI. DNA for the CDR3: TGTGCCAGCAGTTACTCGGGGGTTGGCTACACCTTC. This translates into CASSYSGVGYTF.

The gene calls are TRBV9 and TRBJ2-5, with 7 bases aligning to TRBD2. J lost 3 bases, V lost 3 bases, and 5 bases had no gene match. The CDR3 has 14 amino acids. CDR1 and CDR2 (germline): SGDLS, YYNGEE. The CDR3 protein is CASSGGGPKETQYF. The CDR3 DNA follows: TGTGCCAGCAGCGGCGGGGGACCGAAAGAGACCCAGTACTTC.

The chain uses TRBV19 and TRBJ1-6, with TRBD1 matching 7 bases. The length of the CDR3 is 14 residues. Germline V lookup: CDR1 LNHDA, CDR2 SQIVND (reference sequence). J was trimmed by 5 bases and V by 6 bases; bases with no gene match: 4. The CDR3 DNA sequence: TGTGCCAGTAGGAGGGACAGAAATAATTCACCCCTCCACTTT. Translating it yields CASRRDRNNSPLHF.

The rearrangement joins TRBV7-9 to TRBJ2-3; 7 bases fit TRBD2. J was trimmed by 2 bases and V by 1 base; bases with no gene match: 6. Germline V CDR1 and CDR2: SEHNR, FQNEAQ (reference sequence). The CDR3 has 16 residues. CDR3 in DNA: TGTGCCAGCAGCTTAGAGGCCAGCGGGGCCACAGATACGCAGTATTTT. Its translation is CASSLEASGATDTQYF.

This chain links TRBV5-1 with TRBJ1-2; D is unresolved. CDR3 size: 14 residues. With 0 bases removed from V and 2 bases from J, the gap between germline ends came to 8 bases. Germline CDR1 and CDR2: SGHRS and YFSETQ. The chain's CDR3 is CASSLVGSNYGYTF. The CDR3 region has the DNA TGCGCCAGCAGCTTGGTGGGGTCAAACTATGGCTACACCTTC.

This clone was seen once. The V and J genes are TRBV20-1 and TRBJ2-1, with D possibly called TRBD1 or TRBD2 (5 bases each). The CDR3 has 10 amino acids. Germline V gene data show CDR1 as DFQATT and CDR2 as SNEGSKA (reference sequence). Trimming took 6 bases from V and 10 from J, leaving 10 bases between them. CDR3 residues: CSASEGEQFF. CDR3 nucleotide sequence: TGCAGTGCCAGCGAGGGGGAGCAGTTCTTC.

The chain is built from TRBV6-1 and TRBJ1-4; D is ambiguous. Between the trimmed V and J ends, which lost 6 bases and 5 bases, there was a span of 4 bases. Germline CDR1 and CDR2: MNHNS and SASEGT. The CDR3 runs 11 residues. The CDR3 protein is CASRGNEKLFF. The CDR3 DNA follows: TGTGCCAGCAGGGGGAATGAAAAACTGTTTTTT.